These 18 T cell receptor beta chains share one sample of origin, sequenced in a study of blood T cell repertoires in COVID-19. Assay used: immunoSEQ multiplex PCR; TCRdb lists only in-frame clones, some missing. The table lists roughly 290,000 clones, about four fifths of them singletons, with around a sixth in the top ten. Sequenced sample: peripheral blood. These receptors came from a person aged 70 to 85 with COVID-19, enrolled during active disease.

The chain couples TRBV3-1 (or the pseudogene TRBV3-2) to TRBJ2-1; D may be TRBD2 (7 bases). CDR3 length equals 16 residues. The V gene lost 4 bases and the J gene lost 4 bases, with 17 bases spanning the gap. Germline values: CDR1 LGHDT, CDR2 YNNKEL (reference sequence). CDR3: CASSPLFEGGYNEQFF. CDR3 DNA: TGTGCCAGCAGCCCACTATTTGAGGGGGGGTACAATGAGCAGTTCTTC.

The chain has TRBV11-3 and TRBJ2-2; 9 positions match TRBD2. The CDR3 has 17 residues. CDR1 SGHNT and CDR2 YENEEA come from the germline V gene. V trimming: 1 base; J trimming: 6 bases; junction bases outside the gene matches: 9. The CDR3 sequence is CASSLGKREAPAGELFF. For the CDR3, the DNA is TGTGCCAGCAGCTTAGGAAAGCGGGAGGCCCCCGCCGGGGAGCTGTTTTTT.

This rearrangement joins TRBV27 to TRBJ2-3; 11 bases align to TRBD2. Germline V lookup: CDR1 MNHEY, CDR2 SMNVEV (reference sequence). V shed 4 bases and J 6 bases; nucleotides not matched to a gene: 6. This CDR3 is built from 15 residues. The CDR3 is CASSSIAGGQDTQYF. In DNA, the CDR3 is TGTGCCAGCAGTTCAATAGCGGGAGGGCAGGATACGCAGTATTTT.

J is TRBJ1-2 and V is TRBV4-3, with 7 bases aligning to TRBD1. The germline gives CDR1 LGHNA, CDR2 YSLEER. The J segment lost 8 bases and the V segment lost 4 bases, leaving 13 bases of the junction unmatched. The CDR3 covers 15 residues. In DNA, the CDR3 is TGCGCCAGCAGCCCAAACCACGACAGGGACCAGGGCTACACCTTC. Its protein is CASSPNHDRDQGYTF.

The V call is TRBV5-1, the J call TRBJ2-7; D may be TRBD1 (6 bases). Germline loops: CDR1 SGHRS, CDR2 YFSETQ. With 0 bases removed from V and 7 bases from J, the gap between germline ends came to 17 bases. This CDR3 comprises 15 residues. The chain's CDR3 is CASSLAGAGREEQYF. Here the CDR3 DNA reads TGCGCCAGCAGCTTGGCAGGGGCCGGGCGTGAGGAGCAGTACTTC.

The rearrangement links TRBV7-3 to TRBJ2-1; the match to TRBD2 covers 9 bases. Germline V lookup: CDR1 SGHTA, CDR2 FQGTGA. V shed 5 bases and J 6 bases; nucleotides not matched to a gene: 11. This CDR3 contains 16 residues. The CDR3, as DNA: TGTGCCAGCAGCCCGCTTTTGGCGGGGGGGCGCAATGAGCAGTTCTTC. Translated: CASSPLLAGGRNEQFF.

The chain has TRBV7-2 and TRBJ1-3, with D perhaps TRBD1 (6 bases). Trimming removed 6 bases at V and 0 bases at J, with 15 bases between. Germline assignment: CDR1 SGHTA and CDR2 FQGNSA. CDR3 length equals 16 residues. The CDR3 sequence: CASSPTRQASGNTIYF. The CDR3 region has the DNA TGTGCCAGCAGTCCGACCCGACAGGCCTCTGGAAACACCATATATTTT.

In this sample, this clone turned up once. V and J are TRBV11-1 and TRBJ2-1; maybe TRBD2 (5 bases). CDR3 length: 11 amino acids. V dropped 8 bases and J dropped 8 bases, with 10 bases sitting between them. Germline CDR1 is SGHAT and CDR2 is FQDESV (reference sequence). CDR3 in amino acids: CASPPRDEQFF. CDR3 nucleotide sequence: TGTGCCAGCCCCCCGAGGGATGAGCAGTTCTTC. The full variable domain, its missing parts supplied by reference TRBV11-1 and TRBJ2-1, is EAEVAQSPRYKITEKSQAVAFWCDPISGHATLYWYRQILGQGPELLVQFQDESVVDDSQLPKDRFSAERLKGVDSTLKIQPAELGDSAMYLCASPPRDEQFFGPGTRLTVL.

V gene TRBV3-1 (or the pseudogene TRBV3-2) combines with J gene TRBJ1-4, with TRBD1 matching over 7 bases. CDR1 LGHDT and CDR2 YNNKEL come from the germline V gene (reference sequence). This CDR3 is built from 18 residues. With V trimmed by 0 bases and J by 8 bases, 15 bases remained unmatched. The CDR3 reads CASSQDERGRPVREKLFF. DNA of the CDR3: TGTGCCAGCAGCCAAGATGAAAGGGGGCGCCCCGTTAGGGAAAAACTGTTTTTT.

The chain recombines TRBV4-3 with TRBJ1-6; D perhaps matches TRBD1 (5 bases). This CDR3 contains 15 residues. Germline CDR1 LGHNA, CDR2 YSLEER. The V and J ends lost 0 bases and 5 bases respectively, with 8 bases between them. CDR3 protein: CASSQEWGHNSPLHF. For the CDR3, the DNA is TGCGCCAGCAGCCAAGAATGGGGCCATAATTCACCCCTCCACTTT.

This CDR3 reads CASSEVLLATTYNEQFF. The CDR3 nucleotides are TGTGCCAGCAGTGAAGTTTTGCTAGCCACAACTTACAATGAGCAGTTCTTC. The rearrangement joins TRBV6-1 to TRBJ2-1, with D tentatively TRBD2 (5 bases). The CDR3 totals 17 residues. The germline V gene has CDR1 MNHNS and CDR2 SASEGT. V shed 1 base and J shed 4 bases, with 17 bases lying between them.

CDR3 region: CASSSQGLAYEQYF. The CDR3 DNA follows: TGTGCCAGTAGTAGTCAGGGGCTAGCCTACGAGCAGTACTTC. The chain couples TRBV19 to TRBJ2-7, with a weak D call TRBD1 (6 bases). This CDR3 spans 14 amino acids. V lost 4 bases to trimming and J lost 2 bases, with 12 bases between them. From germline, CDR1 is LNHDA and CDR2 SQIVND (reference sequence).

This clone has just one count. The CDR3, as DNA: TGTGCCAGCTCACCACGACCTTCTAGCGGGGGATTGGGCGGTGAGCAGTTCTTC. It translates to CASSPRPSSGGLGGEQFF. V usage is TRBV18 and J usage is TRBJ2-1; 10 bases line up with TRBD2. From germline, CDR1 is KGHSH and CDR2 LQKENI. V lost 1 base to trimming and J lost 9 bases; unmatched junction nucleotides: 15. The CDR3 is made up of 18 amino acids.

V usage is TRBV11-2 and J usage is TRBJ1-1; tentative D call: TRBD1 (5 bases). Germline V gives CDR1 SGHAT, CDR2 FQNNGV. The CDR3 is 16 residues long. V was shortened by 6 bases and J by 1 base, with 18 bases between the two germline ends. The CDR3 bases are TGTGCCAGCAGTAGGGGAATATTGTCAACGAACACTGAAGCTTTCTTT. This sequence encodes CASSRGILSTNTEAFF.

The CDR3 coding sequence is TGTGCCAGCAGTGGCCGGGACACGCCGGATGAGGAAAAACTGTTTTTT. Amino acids: CASSGRDTPDEEKLFF. This chain links TRBV6-1 with TRBJ1-4; possibly TRBD1 for D (6 bases). The CDR3 length is 16 residues. CDR1 and CDR2 from the germline V gene are MNHNS and SASEGT. V was cut by 4 bases and J by 8 bases, with 20 bases left in between.

The V call is TRBV7-2, the J call TRBJ2-3; tentative D call: TRBD2 (6 bases). The germline CDR1 and CDR2 sequences are SGHTA and FQGNSA. V was trimmed by 3 bases and J by 3 bases, leaving 13 bases between them. This CDR3 comprises 15 residues. CDR3 residues: CASSFVISGTDTQYF. In nucleotides, the CDR3 is TGTGCCAGCAGCTTCGTGATTAGCGGTACAGATACGCAGTATTTT.

This clone was observed once. This chain uses TRBV5-6 with TRBJ1-6; TRBD1 agrees at 7 bases. Per the germline V gene, CDR1 is SGHDT and CDR2 is YYEEEE. This CDR3 region has 16 residues. Trimming at V came to 7 bases and at J to 7 bases, leaving 14 bases not matched to a gene. CDR3 in amino acids: CASLARGQRPNSPLHF. Here the CDR3 DNA reads TGTGCCAGCCTCGCGAGGGGACAGAGGCCGAATTCACCCCTCCACTTT.

This chain joins TRBV28 and TRBJ1-1; D uncertain. V lost 2 bases and J 1 base, leaving 8 bases between the germline ends. This CDR3 is built from 14 residues. The germline gives CDR1 MDHEN, CDR2 SYDVKM. The CDR3 loop is CASSLPGKNTEAFF. The CDR3, as DNA: TGTGCCAGCAGTTTACCCGGGAAGAACACTGAAGCTTTCTTT.